This T cell receptor (beta chain) was found in a study of blood T cell repertoires in COVID-19. The wider study: Nucleic acid was either cDNA or gDNA, and it came from T cells, B-cell-depleted T cells, or PBMCs.

Profiled with immunoSEQ multiplex PCR; TCRdb holds only in-frame clones, not every one. The sample lists 200,000 or so clones, about 88% occurring once. This CDR3 comprises 17 residues. The germline V and J ends were trimmed by 5 bases and 10 bases, with 29 bases remaining between them. Germline V gene lookup returns CDR1 SGHAT and CDR2 FQNNGV. The clonotype was recovered from a man aged 65-85 years with active or convalescent COVID-19. The gene calls are TRBV11-2 and TRBJ1-1, with a weak D call TRBD1 (6 bases). The sequencing sample was made of peripheral blood. CDR3 residues: CASSRRAVDRRSEGAFF. As DNA, the CDR3 is TGTGCCAGCAGCCGCCGAGCCGTTGACAGGCGGAGCGAAGGAGCTTTCTTT. Variable domain in full (rest from reference TRBV11-2 and TRBJ1-1): EAGVAQSPRYKIIEKRQSVAFWCNPISGHATLYWYQQILGQGPKLLIQFQNNGVVDDSQLPKDRFSAERLKGVDSTLKIQPAKLEDSAVYLCASSRRAVDRRSEGAFFGQGTRLTVV.